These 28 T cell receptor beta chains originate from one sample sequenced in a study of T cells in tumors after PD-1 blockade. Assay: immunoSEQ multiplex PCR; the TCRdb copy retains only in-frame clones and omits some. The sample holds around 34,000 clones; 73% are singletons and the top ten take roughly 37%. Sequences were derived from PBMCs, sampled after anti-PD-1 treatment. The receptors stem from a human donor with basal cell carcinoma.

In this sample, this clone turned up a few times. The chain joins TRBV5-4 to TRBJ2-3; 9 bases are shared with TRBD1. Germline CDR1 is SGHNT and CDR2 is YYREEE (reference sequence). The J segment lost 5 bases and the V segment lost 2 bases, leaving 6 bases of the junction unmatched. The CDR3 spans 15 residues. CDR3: CASSFLGQGGDTQYF. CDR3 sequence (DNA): TGTGCCAGCAGCTTTCTGGGACAGGGTGGAGATACGCAGTATTTT.

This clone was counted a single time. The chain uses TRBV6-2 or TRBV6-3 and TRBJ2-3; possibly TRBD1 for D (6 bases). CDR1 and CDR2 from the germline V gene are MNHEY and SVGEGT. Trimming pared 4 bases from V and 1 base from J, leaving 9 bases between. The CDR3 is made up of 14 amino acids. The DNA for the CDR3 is TGTGCCAGCAGTTTCTGGGGGCGCACAGATACGCAGTATTTT. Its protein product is CASSFWGRTDTQYF.

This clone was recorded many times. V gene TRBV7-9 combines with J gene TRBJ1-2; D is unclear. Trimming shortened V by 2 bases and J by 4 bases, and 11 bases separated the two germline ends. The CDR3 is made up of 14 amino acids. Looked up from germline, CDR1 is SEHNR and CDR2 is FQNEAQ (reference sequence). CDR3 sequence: CASSLTFPLYGYTF. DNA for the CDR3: TGTGCCAGCAGCTTAACCTTCCCCCTCTATGGCTACACCTTC.

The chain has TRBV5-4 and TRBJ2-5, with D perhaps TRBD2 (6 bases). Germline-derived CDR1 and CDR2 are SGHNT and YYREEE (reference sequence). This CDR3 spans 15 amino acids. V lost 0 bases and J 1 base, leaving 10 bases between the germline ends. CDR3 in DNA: TGTGCCAGCAGCTTGGCCCTAGCGATCCAAGAGACCCAGTACTTC. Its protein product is CASSLALAIQETQYF.

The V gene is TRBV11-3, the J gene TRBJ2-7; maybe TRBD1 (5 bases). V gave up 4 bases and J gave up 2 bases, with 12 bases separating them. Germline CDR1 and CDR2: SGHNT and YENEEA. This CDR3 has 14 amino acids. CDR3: CASSSPAGPYEQYF. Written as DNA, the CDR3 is TGTGCCAGCAGCTCCCCGGCAGGGCCCTACGAGCAGTACTTC.

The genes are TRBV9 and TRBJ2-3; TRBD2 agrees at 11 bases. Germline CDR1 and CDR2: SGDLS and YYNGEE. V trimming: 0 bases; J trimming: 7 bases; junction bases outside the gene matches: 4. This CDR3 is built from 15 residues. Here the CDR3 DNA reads TGTGCCAGCAGCGTAGGGGCTAGCGGGGGGAATACGCAGTATTTT. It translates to CASSVGASGGNTQYF. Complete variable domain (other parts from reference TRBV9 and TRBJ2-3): DSGVTQTPKHLITATGQRVTLRCSPRSGDLSVYWYQQSLDQGLQFLIQYYNGEERAKGNILERFSAQQFPDLHSELNLSSLELGDSALYFCASSVGASGGNTQYFGPGTRLTVL.

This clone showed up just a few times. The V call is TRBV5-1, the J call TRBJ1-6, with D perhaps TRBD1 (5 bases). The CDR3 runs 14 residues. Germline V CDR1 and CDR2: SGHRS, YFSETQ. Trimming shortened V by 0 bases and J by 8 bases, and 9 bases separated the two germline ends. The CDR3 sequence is CASSLGRADSPLHF. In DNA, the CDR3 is TGCGCCAGCAGCTTGGGCAGGGCCGATTCACCCCTCCACTTT.

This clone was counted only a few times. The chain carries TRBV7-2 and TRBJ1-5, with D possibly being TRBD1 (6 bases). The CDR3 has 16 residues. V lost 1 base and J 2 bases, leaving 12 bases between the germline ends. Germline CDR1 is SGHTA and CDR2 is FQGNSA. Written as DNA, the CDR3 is TGTGCCAGCAGCTTAGGGGGGCCAAGGCGCAATCAGCCCCAGCATTTT. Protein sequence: CASSLGGPRRNQPQHF.

The CDR3 DNA reads TGTGCCACCAGTGAAACTAGAGATACGCAGTATTTT. It translates to CATSETRDTQYF. The rearrangement links TRBV24-1 to TRBJ2-3; possible D gene TRBD2, 5 bases. The CDR3 extends over 12 amino acids. The germline V gene encodes CDR1 KGHDR and CDR2 SFDVKD. Trimming cost V 4 bases and J 5 bases, with 6 bases left between them.

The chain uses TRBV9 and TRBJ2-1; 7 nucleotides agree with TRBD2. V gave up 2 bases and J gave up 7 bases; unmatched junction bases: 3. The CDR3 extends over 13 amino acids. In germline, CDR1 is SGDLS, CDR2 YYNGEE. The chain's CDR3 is CASSVGLVNEQFF. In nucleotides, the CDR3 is TGTGCCAGCAGCGTCGGACTAGTTAATGAGCAGTTCTTC.

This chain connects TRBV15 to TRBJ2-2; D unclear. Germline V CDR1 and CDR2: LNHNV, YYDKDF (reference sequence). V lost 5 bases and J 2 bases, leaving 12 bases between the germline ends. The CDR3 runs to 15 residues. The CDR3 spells CATSRSDRNTGELFF. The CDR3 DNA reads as TGTGCCACCAGCCGTTCGGACCGAAACACCGGGGAGCTGTTTTTT.

The CDR3 spells CASSQYPRGLLAGNYGYTF. As DNA, the CDR3 is TGTGCCAGCAGCCAGTACCCGAGGGGACTCCTGGCCGGTAACTATGGCTACACCTTC. V and J are TRBV3-1 (or the pseudogene TRBV3-2) and TRBJ1-2, with D possibly matching TRBD1 (5 bases). CDR1 and CDR2 (germline): LGHDT, YNNKEL (reference sequence). Trimming pared 3 bases from V and 1 base from J, leaving 24 bases between. CDR3 length: 19 amino acids.

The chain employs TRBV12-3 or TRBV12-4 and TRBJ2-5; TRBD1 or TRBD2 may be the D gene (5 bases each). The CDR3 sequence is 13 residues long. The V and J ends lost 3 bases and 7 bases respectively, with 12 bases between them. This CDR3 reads CASSFGTQWTQYF. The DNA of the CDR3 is TGTGCCAGCAGTTTCGGGACCCAATGGACCCAGTACTTC.

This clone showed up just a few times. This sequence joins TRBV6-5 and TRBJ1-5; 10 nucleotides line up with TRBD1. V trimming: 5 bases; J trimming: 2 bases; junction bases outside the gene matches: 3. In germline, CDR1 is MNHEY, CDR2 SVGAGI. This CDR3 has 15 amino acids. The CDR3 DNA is TGTGCCAGCAGTCGAGGGACAGGGGGCAATCAGCCCCAGCATTTT. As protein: CASSRGTGGNQPQHF.

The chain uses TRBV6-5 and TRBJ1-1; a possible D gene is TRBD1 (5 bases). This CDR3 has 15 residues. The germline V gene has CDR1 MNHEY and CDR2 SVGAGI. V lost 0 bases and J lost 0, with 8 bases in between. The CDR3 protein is CASSYSGQVNTEAFF. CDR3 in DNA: TGTGCCAGCAGTTACTCGGGGCAGGTGAACACTGAAGCTTTCTTT.

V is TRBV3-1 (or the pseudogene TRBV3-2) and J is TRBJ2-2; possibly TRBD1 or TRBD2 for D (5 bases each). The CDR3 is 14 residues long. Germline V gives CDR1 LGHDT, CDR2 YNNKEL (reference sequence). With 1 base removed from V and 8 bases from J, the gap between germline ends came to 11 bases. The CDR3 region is CASSQVLGRGELFF. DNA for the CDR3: TGTGCCAGCAGCCAAGTATTGGGACGTGGGGAGCTGTTTTTT.

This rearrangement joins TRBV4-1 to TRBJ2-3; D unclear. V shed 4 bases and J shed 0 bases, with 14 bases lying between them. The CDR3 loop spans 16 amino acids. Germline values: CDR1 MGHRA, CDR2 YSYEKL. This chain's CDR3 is CASSLLTGTSTDTQYF. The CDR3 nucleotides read TGCGCCAGCAGCCTACTGACCGGTACTAGCACAGATACGCAGTATTTT.

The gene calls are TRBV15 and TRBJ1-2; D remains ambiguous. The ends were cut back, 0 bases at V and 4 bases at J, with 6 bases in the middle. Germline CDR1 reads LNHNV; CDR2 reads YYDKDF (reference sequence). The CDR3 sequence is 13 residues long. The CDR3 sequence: CATSRDHAYGYTF. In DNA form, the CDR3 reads TGTGCCACCAGCAGAGATCATGCCTATGGCTACACCTTC.

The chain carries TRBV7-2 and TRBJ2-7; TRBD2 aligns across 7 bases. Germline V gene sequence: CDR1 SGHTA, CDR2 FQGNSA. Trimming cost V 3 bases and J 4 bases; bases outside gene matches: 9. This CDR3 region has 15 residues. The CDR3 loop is CASSFPGGGTYEQYF. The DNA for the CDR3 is TGTGCCAGCAGCTTTCCGGGAGGAGGCACATACGAGCAGTACTTC. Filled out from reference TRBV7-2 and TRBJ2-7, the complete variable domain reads GAGVSQSPSNKVTEKGKDVELRCDPISGHTALYWYRQSLGQGLEFLIYFQGNSAPDKSGLPSDRFSAERTGGSVSTLTIQRTQQEDSAVYLCASSFPGGGTYEQYFGPGTRLTVT.

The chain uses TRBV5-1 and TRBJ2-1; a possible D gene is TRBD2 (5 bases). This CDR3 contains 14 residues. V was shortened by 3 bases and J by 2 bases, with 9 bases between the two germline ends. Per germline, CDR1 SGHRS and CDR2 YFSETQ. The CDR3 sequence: CASSSPGTYNEQFF. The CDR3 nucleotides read TGCGCCAGCAGCTCCCCGGGAACCTACAATGAGCAGTTCTTC.

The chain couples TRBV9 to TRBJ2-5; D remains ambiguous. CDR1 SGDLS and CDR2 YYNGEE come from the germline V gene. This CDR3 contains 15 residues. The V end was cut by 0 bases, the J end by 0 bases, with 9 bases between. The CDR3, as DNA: TGTGCCAGCAGCGTAGATTCCGAGCACCAAGAGACCCAGTACTTC. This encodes CASSVDSEHQETQYF.

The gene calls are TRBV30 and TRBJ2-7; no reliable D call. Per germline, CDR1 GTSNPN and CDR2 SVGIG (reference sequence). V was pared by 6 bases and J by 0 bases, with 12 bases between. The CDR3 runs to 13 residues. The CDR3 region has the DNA TGTGCCTGCCAAGCGAGGAGCTCCTACGAGCAGTACTTC. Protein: CACQARSSYEQYF.

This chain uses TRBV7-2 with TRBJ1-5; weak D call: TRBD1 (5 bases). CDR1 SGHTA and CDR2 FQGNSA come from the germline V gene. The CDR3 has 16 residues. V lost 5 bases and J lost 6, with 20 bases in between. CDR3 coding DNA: TGTGCCAGCAGCACCAGTGGCGGGGTAGGGGTTCAGCCCCAGCATTTT. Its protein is CASSTSGGVGVQPQHF.

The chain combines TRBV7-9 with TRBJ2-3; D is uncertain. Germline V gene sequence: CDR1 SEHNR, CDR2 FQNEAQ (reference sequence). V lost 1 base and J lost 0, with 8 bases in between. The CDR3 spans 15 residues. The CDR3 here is CASSLGSKSTDTQYF. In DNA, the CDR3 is TGTGCCAGCAGCTTAGGTTCCAAAAGCACAGATACGCAGTATTTT. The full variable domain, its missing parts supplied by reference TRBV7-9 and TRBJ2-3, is DTGVSQNPRHKITKRGQNVTFRCDPISEHNRLYWYRQTLGQGPEFLTYFQNEAQLEKSRLLSDRFSAERPKGSFSTLEIQRTEQGDSAMYLCASSLGSKSTDTQYFGPGTRLTVL.

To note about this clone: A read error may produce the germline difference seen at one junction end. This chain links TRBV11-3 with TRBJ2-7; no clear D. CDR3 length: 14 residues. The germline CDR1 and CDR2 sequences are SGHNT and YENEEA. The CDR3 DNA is TGTGCCAGCAGCCCCGACCCCATCCCCTACGAGCCGTACTTC. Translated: CASSPDPIPYEPYF.

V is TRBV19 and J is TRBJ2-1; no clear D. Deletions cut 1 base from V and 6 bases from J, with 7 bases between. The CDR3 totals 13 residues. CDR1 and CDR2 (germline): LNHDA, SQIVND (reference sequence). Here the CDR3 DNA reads TGTGCCAGTAGTATAGGTACTTTCAATGAGCAGTTCTTC. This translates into CASSIGTFNEQFF.

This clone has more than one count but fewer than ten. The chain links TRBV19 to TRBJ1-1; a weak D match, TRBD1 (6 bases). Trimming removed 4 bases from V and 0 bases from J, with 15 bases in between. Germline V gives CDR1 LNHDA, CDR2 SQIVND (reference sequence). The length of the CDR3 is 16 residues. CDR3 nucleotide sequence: TGTGCCAGTAGTAACGGACAGCTCCCAATGAACACTGAAGCTTTCTTT. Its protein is CASSNGQLPMNTEAFF.

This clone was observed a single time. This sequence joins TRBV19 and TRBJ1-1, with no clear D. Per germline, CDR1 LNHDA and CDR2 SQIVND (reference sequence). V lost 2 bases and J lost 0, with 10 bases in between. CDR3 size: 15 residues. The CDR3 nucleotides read TGTGCCAGTAGTATAACTCACAGATTGAACACTGAAGCTTTCTTT. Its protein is CASSITHRLNTEAFF.